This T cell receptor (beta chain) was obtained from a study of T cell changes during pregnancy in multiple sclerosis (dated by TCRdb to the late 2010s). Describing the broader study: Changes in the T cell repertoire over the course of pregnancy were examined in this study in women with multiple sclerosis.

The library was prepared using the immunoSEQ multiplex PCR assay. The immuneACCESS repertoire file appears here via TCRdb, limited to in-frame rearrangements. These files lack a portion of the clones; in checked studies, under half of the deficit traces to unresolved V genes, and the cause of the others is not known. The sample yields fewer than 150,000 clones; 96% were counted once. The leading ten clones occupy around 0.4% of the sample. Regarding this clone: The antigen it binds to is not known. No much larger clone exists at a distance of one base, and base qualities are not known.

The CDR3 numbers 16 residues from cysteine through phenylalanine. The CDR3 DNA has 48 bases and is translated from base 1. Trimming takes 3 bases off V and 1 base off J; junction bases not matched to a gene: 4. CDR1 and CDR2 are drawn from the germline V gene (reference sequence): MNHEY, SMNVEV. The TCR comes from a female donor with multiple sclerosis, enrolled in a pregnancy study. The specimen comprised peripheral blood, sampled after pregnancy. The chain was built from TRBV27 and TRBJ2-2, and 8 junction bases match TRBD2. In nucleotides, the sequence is TGTGCCAGCAGTTTCGGGCTAGCGGGGAACACCGGGGAGCTGTTTTTT. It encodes CASSFGLAGNTGELFF.